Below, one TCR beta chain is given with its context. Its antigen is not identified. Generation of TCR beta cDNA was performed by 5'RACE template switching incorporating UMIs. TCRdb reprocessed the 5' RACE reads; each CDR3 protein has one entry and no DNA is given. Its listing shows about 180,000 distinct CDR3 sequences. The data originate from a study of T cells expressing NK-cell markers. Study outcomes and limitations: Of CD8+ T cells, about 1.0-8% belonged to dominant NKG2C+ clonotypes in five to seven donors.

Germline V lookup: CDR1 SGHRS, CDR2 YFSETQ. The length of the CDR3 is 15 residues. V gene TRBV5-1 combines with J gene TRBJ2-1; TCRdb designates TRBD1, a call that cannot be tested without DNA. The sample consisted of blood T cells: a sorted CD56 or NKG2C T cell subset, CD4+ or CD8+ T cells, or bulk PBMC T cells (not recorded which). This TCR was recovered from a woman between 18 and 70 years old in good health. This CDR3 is CASSLRTQGRSEQFF.